These 2 T cell receptor beta chains were sequenced from one sample in a study of shared clonotypes between healthy human individuals. Here immunoSEQ multiplex PCR was the method, and the copy in TCRdb shows in-frame clones only, minus some. The sample contains under 1 million clones, approximately 96% of which appear only once. Naivety among CD8 cells was defined by CD45RO negativity and positive CCR7 selection, thereby excluding terminally differentiated effector memory CD45RA+ cells. The specimen was naive CD8+ T cells sorted from blood. The source is a man aged 25-45 years in good health.

For the CDR3, the DNA is TGTGCCAGTAGTTACAGGGTCACTACTATATACAATGAGCAGTTCTTC. It encodes CASSYRVTTIYNEQFF. V and J are TRBV19 and TRBJ2-1, with a possible D match to TRBD1 (6 bases). Germline CDR1 reads LNHDA; CDR2 reads SQIVND (reference sequence). The CDR3 length is 16 residues. V lost 5 bases and J 4 bases, leaving 18 bases between the germline ends.

The chain has TRBV27 and TRBJ2-5, with 8 bases matching TRBD1. CDR1 is MNHEY, CDR2 SMNVEV, per germline (reference sequence). The CDR3 has 14 amino acids. V lost 4 bases to trimming and J lost 5 bases; unmatched junction nucleotides: 6. CDR3 protein: CASSSRGRGETQYF. The DNA for the CDR3 is TGTGCCAGCAGTTCCAGGGGGCGAGGGGAGACCCAGTACTTC.